The source of this TCR beta chain is a study of shared clonotypes between healthy human individuals. General study results and limits: The sole specimen, blood, was sampled, and tissue repertoires likely differ.

On this clone: What it binds is not known.

Produced via immunoSEQ multiplex PCR; TCRdb's table is partial and in-frame only. The sample records roughly 500,000 clones, less than 80% being singletons. Approximately 90 million PBMCs were counted before genomic DNA extraction. There are 15 residues in the CDR3. The V end lost 5 bases, the J end lost 0 bases, and 14 bases lay between the germline ends. The germline CDR1 and CDR2 sequences are SGHTA and FQGNSA. This sequence originates from a woman between 40 and 50 years old in good health. Some clones in this sample may be carry-over from other donors' samples. The chain recombines TRBV7-2 with TRBJ2-7; no reliable D call. Sequenced sample: PBMCs. Here the CDR3 reads CASSTSLGSSYEQYF. CDR3 nucleotides: TGTGCCAGCAGCACCTCTCTGGGTAGCTCCTACGAGCAGTACTTC.